The clone carrying this T cell receptor beta chain was found once. The CDR3 sequence is 14 residues long. The V gene's germline CDR1 is MNHEY and CDR2 SVGAGI. V shed 8 bases and J shed 0 bases, with 10 bases lying between them. The data were taken from a study of blood T cell repertoires in COVID-19. Overall study: The United States, Italy and Spain provided the acute and convalescent COVID-19 samples. Nucleic acid was either cDNA or gDNA, and it came from T cells, B-cell-depleted T cells, or PBMCs.

The method was immunoSEQ multiplex PCR; TCRdb's version includes in-frame clones alone and lacks a portion of them. The sample consists of a few hundred thousand clones, 80% to 85% of them appearing once. The chain links TRBV6-5 to TRBJ2-2; a weak D match, TRBD1 (6 bases). Sequencing was done on a sample of peripheral blood. This TCR came from a woman aged 55-70 years with acute or convalescent COVID-19. The CDR3 DNA sequence: TGTGCCAGCTACAGGGATGCGAACACCGGGGAGCTGTTTTTT. This codes for CASYRDANTGELFF.